The following is a TCR beta chain sequence with its context. The data derive from a study of blood T cell repertoires in COVID-19. Generated by immunoSEQ multiplex PCR, the TCRdb table keeps only in-frame clones and is missing some. The sample carries some 110,000 clones, roughly nine tenths recorded once. Patients from Seattle were sampled longitudinally, starting during active infection. V trimming: 6 bases; J trimming: 5 bases; junction bases outside the gene matches: 8. CDR1 and CDR2 (germline): LNHDA, SQIVND (reference sequence). CDR3 length: 15 residues. This receptor was taken from a man between 50 and 59 years old with COVID-19, enrolled during active disease. The sample consisted of peripheral blood. J is TRBJ2-5 and V is TRBV19; 11 positions agree with TRBD1. CDR3 sequence (DNA): TGTGCCAGTAGGCCGGGGACAGGGGGATCGGAGACCCAGTACTTC. Residues: CASRPGTGGSETQYF.